This TCR beta chain stems from a study of blood T cell repertoires in COVID-19. Assay used: immunoSEQ multiplex PCR; TCRdb lists only in-frame clones, some missing. The table shows about 130,000 clones, with around 87% occurring only once. The V gene's germline CDR1 is KGHSH and CDR2 LQKENI. This CDR3 has 15 amino acids. V was pared by 2 bases and J by 5 bases, with 13 bases between. The sequence was collected from a woman aged 50 to 65 who had recovered from COVID-19. The sequenced sample was peripheral blood. This chain uses TRBV18 with TRBJ2-1, with D perhaps matching TRBD2 (5 bases). The CDR3, as DNA: TGTGCCAGCTCACCATTCGTCCAGAGGGACAATGAGCAGTTCTTC. Residues: CASSPFVQRDNEQFF. The full variable domain, its missing parts supplied by reference TRBV18 and TRBJ2-1, is NAGVMQNPRHLVRRRGQEARLRCSPMKGHSHVYWYRQLPEEGLKFMVYLQKENIIDESGMPKERFSAEFPKEGPSILRIQQVVRGDSAAYFCASSPFVQRDNEQFFGPGTRLTVL.